This is a list of T cell receptor beta chains from one sample in a study of blood T cell repertoires in COVID-19. Profiling relied on immunoSEQ multiplex PCR, and the TCRdb table lists in-frame clones only, not all of them. The sample has more than 55,000 clones, around 80% seen once; the top ten hold more than 9.5%. Sequencing was carried out using peripheral blood. The receptor set was obtained from a woman over 75 with acute or convalescent COVID-19. Both conserved end residues are part of each CDR3. The D gene is left open where the match is weak. For some rows the clone size is stated as once, few or many, or as a class when expanded; others skip it.

CDR3 DNA | CDR3 protein | J gene | V gene | clone size | D gene | CDR3 length
TGTGCCAGCAGCCAAGGAGGTGGGAGGGAGACCCAGTACTTC | CASSQGGGRETQYF | TRBJ2-5 | TRBV4-2 | - | - | 14
TGTGCCAGCTCCCAACAGGGGCGCCACACCGGGGAGCTGTTTTTT | CASSQQGRHTGELFF | TRBJ2-2 | TRBV18 | once | TRBD1 | 15
TGTGCCAGCAGCAGAAGACAGGGTAAGGACGAGCAGTACTTC | CASSRRQGKDEQYF | TRBJ2-7 | TRBV5-4 | - | TRBD1 | 14
TGTGCCAGCAGTCTGACTAGCGGGGGCTACAATGAGCAGTTCTTC | CASSLTSGGYNEQFF | TRBJ2-1 | TRBV2 | - | TRBD2 | 15
TGTGCCAGCACTATCGACAGGGGGAAAGAGACCCAGTACTTC | CASTIDRGKETQYF | TRBJ2-5 | TRBV2 | - | TRBD1 | 14
TGTGCCAGCAGCCAAGATAGTCTGTACTTC | CASSQDSLYF | TRBJ2-5 | TRBV3-1/TRBV3-2 | once | - | 10
TGTGCCAGCAGCGTCAGGGGGGTCAGTTTTATGGGCTACACCTTC | CASSVRGVSFMGYTF | TRBJ1-2 | TRBV5-4 | - | TRBD1 | 15
TGTGCCAGCAGGACTGTAGCGGGGGGGCCAGGGACCCAGTACTTC | CASRTVAGGPGTQYF | TRBJ2-5 | TRBV2 | - | TRBD2 | 15
TGCGCCAGCAGCTCAGGGCCGGGACAGGGAACTCTGCAGTACTTC | CASSSGPGQGTLQYF | TRBJ2-7 | TRBV5-1 | - | TRBD1 | 15
TGTGCCAGCTCGAGGACAGCAGACAGTAACTATGGCTACACCTTC | CASSRTADSNYGYTF | TRBJ1-2 | TRBV11-2 | once | - | 15
TGTGCCAGCAGCTTCAGGACTAGCGTGGCCGACGAGCAGTACTTC | CASSFRTSVADEQYF | TRBJ2-7 | TRBV7-9 | few | TRBD2 | 15
TGTGCCAGCAGTTACGTAGACAGGGAGAATTCACCCCTCCACTTT | CASSYVDRENSPLHF | TRBJ1-6 | TRBV6-5 | - | TRBD1 | 15
TGTGCCAGCAGTTTTGGGGGCCCTGGGAGCGCCAGGGCCTACGAGCAGTACTTC | CASSFGGPGSARAYEQYF | TRBJ2-7 | TRBV27 | - | - | 18
TGTGCCAGCAGCTTAGCCCCAGGGACAGGATTTTATGAAAAACTGTTTTTT | CASSLAPGTGFYEKLFF | TRBJ1-4 | TRBV7-9 | - | TRBD1 | 17
TGTGCCAGCAGTGAAACTAGCGGGGGGGCCGATGAGCAGTTCTTC | CASSETSGGADEQFF | TRBJ2-1 | TRBV6-1 | - | TRBD2 | 15
TGTGCCAGTAGTCCGGGACTAGGCACAGATACGCAGTATTTT | CASSPGLGTDTQYF | TRBJ2-3 | TRBV19 | - | TRBD2 | 14
TGTGCCAGCAGCGTAGGGCCTAGCGGGGGGGCGGATACGCAGTATTTT | CASSVGPSGGADTQYF | TRBJ2-3 | TRBV9 | - | TRBD2 | 16
TGCAGCGTCGTCCCTAGCACAGATACGCAGTATTTT | CSVVPSTDTQYF | TRBJ2-3 | TRBV29-1 | - | - | 12
TGTGCCAGCAGCCAAGACTTTTTCAATGAGCAGTTCTTC | CASSQDFFNEQFF | TRBJ2-1 | TRBV14 | - | - | 13
TGCAGCGGCGAGACAGGGAATGAGCAGTTCTTC | CSGETGNEQFF | TRBJ2-1 | TRBV29-1 | - | TRBD1 | 11
TGCGCCAGCAGCTCAGGGACTAGCGTAGGAGATACGCAGTATTTT | CASSSGTSVGDTQYF | TRBJ2-3 | TRBV5-1 | - | TRBD2 | 15
TGTGCCAGCAGCCGAGGGCTAGACCACAATGAGCAGTTCTTC | CASSRGLDHNEQFF | TRBJ2-1 | TRBV3-1/TRBV3-2 | - | - | 14
TGCGCCAGCAGCCATCCACGACTAGCGGGGACAACCTCGGGGGAGACCCAGTACTTC | CASSHPRLAGTTSGETQYF | TRBJ2-5 | TRBV5-1 | - | TRBD2 | 19
TGCGCCAGCAGCTTTTCCCGGGGTGACTCCTACGAGCAGTACTTC | CASSFSRGDSYEQYF | TRBJ2-7 | TRBV5-1 | - | - | 15
TGCGCCAGCAGCACCGGACCGGGAGAGGCGGATACGCAGTATTTT | CASSTGPGEADTQYF | TRBJ2-3 | TRBV5-1 | once | - | 15
TGTGCCTGGATGGGGGGGTACGAGACCCAGTACTTC | CAWMGGYETQYF | TRBJ2-5 | TRBV30 | - | TRBD2 | 12
TGCGCCAGCAGCCAAGGACAGGGATATGGCTACACCTTC | CASSQGQGYGYTF | TRBJ1-2 | TRBV4-1 | once | TRBD1 | 13
TGCAGTGCTAGTGGGGGGGAGAACACTGAAGCTTTCTTT | CSASGGENTEAFF | TRBJ1-1 | TRBV20-1 | once | - | 13
TGTGCCACCAGATCGAGCCGGGGGGGCTACGAGCAGTACTTC | CATRSSRGGYEQYF | TRBJ2-7 | TRBV6-6 | few | TRBD2 | 14
TGCGCCAGCAGCTTGGCCGGGGGGCTGGAAACTGAAGCTTTCTTT | CASSLAGGLETEAFF | TRBJ1-1 | TRBV5-1 | - | - | 15
TGTGCCAGTAGTATGTATCACGGGACAGGGAGGCACGCTGATGAGCAGTTCTTC | CASSMYHGTGRHADEQFF | TRBJ2-1 | TRBV19 | - | TRBD1 | 18
TGTGCCAGCAGCAATTTCCAGGGTATCTTT | CASSNFQGIF | TRBJ1-1 | TRBV5-8 | - | - | 10
TGTGCCAGCAGGGGGACTACCCAAGAGACCCAGTACTTC | CASRGTTQETQYF | TRBJ2-5 | TRBV11-2 | - | TRBD2 | 13
TGTGCCAGCAGCTTAGAGGAAGCGACCAAAGAGACCCAGTACTTC | CASSLEEATKETQYF | TRBJ2-5 | TRBV13 | - | - | 15
TGCGCCAGCAGCCCCTCCGGACAGGGGTTATTCGGCTACACCTTC | CASSPSGQGLFGYTF | TRBJ1-2 | TRBV4-1 | - | TRBD1 | 15
TGCAGCGCCCGGACGGGGGGATACACTGAAGCTTTCTTT | CSARTGGYTEAFF | TRBJ1-1 | TRBV29-1 | - | - | 13
TGTGCCAGCAGTTACTCTGGGCAGGGCCGTATATTGTTTTTT | CASSYSGQGRILFF | TRBJ1-4 | TRBV6-5 | - | - | 14
TGTGCCAGCAGCTCGGGACAAGTCTCCTACAATGAGCAGTTCTTC | CASSSGQVSYNEQFF | TRBJ2-1 | TRBV7-9 | - | - | 15
TGTGCCAGCAGCTTTCAGGGAACCAATCAGCCCCAGCATTTT | CASSFQGTNQPQHF | TRBJ1-5 | TRBV5-5 | - | - | 14
TGTGCCACCAGTGATTTGGTCCCTAGCGGGAATAGCTCCTACAATGAGCAGTTCTTC | CATSDLVPSGNSSYNEQFF | TRBJ2-1 | TRBV24-1 | once | TRBD2 | 19
TGTGCCAGCAGCTTGCTGGGGCATTCCCTTAATTCACCCCTCCACTTT | CASSLLGHSLNSPLHF | TRBJ1-6 | TRBV7-8 | - | - | 16
TGTGCCAGTAGTATTTCGGGCAGGGTCACTGAAGCTTTCTTT | CASSISGRVTEAFF | TRBJ1-1 | TRBV19 | - | - | 14
TGTGCCTGGAGTGTATCGGGGGACACTGAAGCTTTCTTT | CAWSVSGDTEAFF | TRBJ1-1 | TRBV30 | - | - | 13
TGTGCCAGCAGCATCCCGGGACAGGGGCCCTTCTACGAGCAGTACTTC | CASSIPGQGPFYEQYF | TRBJ2-7 | TRBV7-9 | - | TRBD1 | 16
TGTGCCAGCAGCCTAGACTACCAGACCTACAATGAGCAGTTCTTC | CASSLDYQTYNEQFF | TRBJ2-1 | TRBV7-8 | once | - | 15
TGTGCCAGCAGGGGAAGGGGGCGAGAGACTGAAGCTTTCTTT | CASRGRGRETEAFF | TRBJ1-1 | TRBV6-5 | - | TRBD1 | 14
TGTGCCAGCAGTCCAGACAGGGACACTGAAGCTTTCTTT | CASSPDRDTEAFF | TRBJ1-1 | TRBV11-2 | few | TRBD1 | 13
TGCGCCAGCAGCTTGGGACAGCCGAGCTCTGGAAACACCATATATTTT | CASSLGQPSSGNTIYF | TRBJ1-3 | TRBV5-1 | - | - | 16
TGTGCCAGCAGCAAATCTCAAGCCGGAAACACCATATATTTT | CASSKSQAGNTIYF | TRBJ1-3 | TRBV7-8 | - | - | 14